The clone carrying this TCR beta chain was counted ten times or more. Antigen: not known. V lost 0 bases, J lost 3 bases, and 4 bases stayed unmatched. Germline V CDR1 and CDR2: DFQATT, SNEGSKA (reference sequence). This CDR3 has 15 amino acids. Individual cDNA molecules received unique molecular identifiers. One entry per CDR3 protein, called by TCRdb with MiXCR from the 5' RACE reads. The sample lists some 82,000 distinct CDR3 sequences, 5% to 7% occurring once. The data derive from a study of early T cells in non-severe SARS-CoV-2 infection. Study-level information: Investigators sequenced bulk RNA drawn from unsorted whole blood, and chains remained unpaired. Study observations and caveats: Reliance on VDJdb matching favored anti-spike CD8 responses; private and CD4 specificities were missed.

This chain joins TRBV20-1 and TRBJ2-2, with 7 nucleotides matching TRBD2. The TCR originated in an adult who was a healthcare worker with PCR-confirmed SARS-CoV-2 infection or an uninfected control (not recorded which). What was sequenced was whole blood. CDR3 in amino acids: CSAREGLTDTGELFF. In DNA, the CDR3 is TGCAGTGCTAGAGAGGGACTAACGGACACCGGGGAGCTGTTTTTT.